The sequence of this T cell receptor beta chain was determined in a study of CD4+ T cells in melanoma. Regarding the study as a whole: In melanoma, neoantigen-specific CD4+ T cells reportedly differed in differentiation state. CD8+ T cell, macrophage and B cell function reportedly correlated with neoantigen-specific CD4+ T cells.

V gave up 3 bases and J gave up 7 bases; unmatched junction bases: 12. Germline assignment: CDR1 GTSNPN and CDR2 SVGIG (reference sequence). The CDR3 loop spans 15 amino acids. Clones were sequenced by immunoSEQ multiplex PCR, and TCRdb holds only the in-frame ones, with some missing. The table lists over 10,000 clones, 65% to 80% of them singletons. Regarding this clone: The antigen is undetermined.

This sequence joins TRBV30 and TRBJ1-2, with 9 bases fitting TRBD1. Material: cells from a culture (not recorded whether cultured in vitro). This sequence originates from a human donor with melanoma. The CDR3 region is CAWSRRDRGWGGYTF. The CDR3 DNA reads TGTGCCTGGAGCCGCCGTGACAGGGGGTGGGGTGGCTACACCTTC.